This TCR beta chain originates from a study of T cell responses to AZD1222 COVID-19 vaccine. This table comes from immunoSEQ multiplex PCR, and its TCRdb copy is limited to in-frame clones, with some not included. In the table there are around 120,000 clones, roughly nine tenths of which are singletons. CDR3 length equals 12 residues. V dropped 5 bases and J dropped 8 bases, with 12 bases sitting between them. Per the germline V gene, CDR1 is KGHSH and CDR2 is LQKENI. The material sequenced was peripheral blood, taken on day 0 of AZD1222 vaccination. The origin of this receptor is an adult in good health. This chain links TRBV18 with TRBJ1-1; possible D gene TRBD1, 6 bases. The CDR3 reads CASSGQWGEAFF. The DNA of the CDR3 is TGTGCCAGCTCAGGACAGTGGGGAGAAGCTTTCTTT.